This T cell receptor beta chain comes out of a study of shared clonotypes between healthy human individuals. Terminally differentiated effector memory CD45RA+ cells were left out of the naive CD8 fraction, which was CD45RO-negative and positively selected for CCR7. As to this clone: Additional DNA sequences in this sample encode the identical CDR3.

The table came from immunoSEQ multiplex PCR; TCRdb's copy has only in-frame clones and leaves some out. The sample includes about 2,200,000 clones, approximately 94% of them seen just once. This CDR3 is 13 amino acids long. Germline V gene data show CDR1 as SGHAT and CDR2 as FQNNGV. Trimming left V 3 bases short and J 0 bases short, with 6 bases between. V gene TRBV11-2 combines with J gene TRBJ2-7; the D gene is possibly TRBD1 (6 bases). The clonotype comes from a man aged 18 to 29 in good health. Some clones in this sample may be carry-over from other donors' samples. The sample consisted of naive CD8+ T cells from PBMCs. CDR3 coding DNA: TGTGCCAGCAGCTTCAGGGGCTCCTACGAGCAGTACTTC. As protein: CASSFRGSYEQYF. The full variable domain, its missing parts supplied by reference TRBV11-2 and TRBJ2-7, is EAGVAQSPRYKIIEKRQSVAFWCNPISGHATLYWYQQILGQGPKLLIQFQNNGVVDDSQLPKDRFSAERLKGVDSTLKIQPAKLEDSAVYLCASSFRGSYEQYFGPGTRLTVT.